Given below is one T cell receptor beta chain in context. The record originates from a study of blood T cell repertoires in COVID-19. Study at large: Sites in the United States, Italy and Spain provided acute and convalescent COVID-19 samples.

Per the authors' pipeline: Estimation of nucleated cell counts was performed using reference gene primer amplification. Clones were read by immunoSEQ multiplex PCR, and TCRdb kept only the in-frame ones, dropping some. V, J and clone size are taken as reported in that table, and D and trimming were inferred from the DNA itself. The sample includes about 300,000 clones, more than 75% of them seen just once. The ends lost 6 bases at V and 1 base at J; junction bases unmatched: 9. The germline V gene encodes CDR1 DFQATT and CDR2 SNEGSKA (reference sequence). This CDR3 spans 14 amino acids. This chain uses TRBV20-1 with TRBJ2-7; 7 bases map to TRBD1. The source material was peripheral blood. The source of this sequence is a man aged 70 or older with acute or convalescent COVID-19. This chain's CDR3 is CSASDRVRSYEQYF. CDR3 bases: TGCAGTGCGAGTGACAGGGTACGGTCCTACGAGCAGTACTTC.